Presented here are 26 T cell receptor beta chains from one specimen sequenced in a study of CD8 T cells in Susac syndrome. RNA in amounts of roughly 0.5 to 1 ug was reverse transcribed with random hexamers. TCRdb recomputed calls from the immunoSEQ multiplex PCR reads with MiXCR, one row per CDR3 protein. The sample lists around 160,000 distinct CDR3 sequences, around 95% occurring once. The sample comprised CD4+ T cells from PBMCs. The receptor source for this set is a human donor in good health.

The chain employs TRBV7-8 and TRBJ1-6; 12 bases align to TRBD1. In germline, CDR1 is SGHVS, CDR2 FQNEAQ. Trimming cost V 2 bases and J 9 bases; bases outside gene matches: 2. The CDR3 has 15 residues. CDR3 sequence reads: CASSLRDRGRSPLHF. CDR3 nucleotide sequence: TGTGCCAGCAGCTTACGGGACAGGGGGCGTTCACCCCTCCACTTT. Full variable domain (remainder filled in from reference TRBV7-8 and TRBJ1-6): GAGVSQSPRYKVAKRGQDVALRCDPISGHVSLFWYQQALGQGPEFLTYFQNEAQLDKSGLPSDRFFAERPEGSVSTLKIQRTQQEDSAVYLCASSLRDRGRSPLHFGNGTRLTVT.

The gene calls are TRBV2 and TRBJ1-3; D perhaps matches TRBD1 (5 bases). Germline CDR1 reads SNHLY; CDR2 reads FYNNEI. The CDR3 runs to 13 residues. Trimming took off 7 bases at V and 2 bases at J, with 9 bases between the two ends. In nucleotides, the CDR3 is TGTGCCAGCAAGGGGCAGGCTGGAAACACCATATATTTT. Residues: CASKGQAGNTIYF.

J is TRBJ1-5 and V is TRBV12-3 or TRBV12-4; no clear D gene. The CDR3 totals 14 residues. Trimming pared 3 bases from V and 2 bases from J, leaving 8 bases between. CDR3 amino acids: CASSLGGGNQPQHF. CDR3 sequence (DNA): TGTGCCAGCAGTTTGGGTGGGGGCAATCAGCCCCAGCATTTT.

The V call is TRBV7-2, the J call TRBJ1-4, with D maybe TRBD1 (6 bases). This CDR3 has 15 residues. V lost 5 bases and J lost 3, with 13 bases in between. The germline V gene encodes CDR1 SGHTA and CDR2 FQGNSA. CDR3 DNA sequence: TGTGCCAGCAGCGTAGGGGGTTTAGCTAATGAAAAACTGTTTTTT. It is translated as CASSVGGLANEKLFF.

The J gene is TRBJ2-7, the V gene TRBV28, with 10 nucleotides matching TRBD2. V was clipped by 6 bases and J by 5 bases; unmatched bases: 16. This CDR3 is 17 amino acids long. CDR1 and CDR2 from the germline V gene are MDHEN and SYDVKM. The CDR3 DNA is TGTGCCAGCAGGTGGTTCGTGGCTAGCGGGGGTGGAAACGAGCAGTACTTC. Its protein is CASRWFVASGGGNEQYF.

The gene calls are TRBV27 and TRBJ2-3, with 7 bases aligning to TRBD2. Germline trimming cut 3 bases from V and 1 base from J; bases unmatched to any gene: 1. This CDR3 has 14 residues. From germline, CDR1 is MNHEY and CDR2 SMNVEV (reference sequence). The DNA for the CDR3 is TGTGCCAGCAGTTTCCTAGCGGGCACAGATACGCAGTATTTT. Translating it yields CASSFLAGTDTQYF.

The CDR3 loop reads CSASTPGVNTEAFF. The CDR3 DNA sequence: TGCAGTGCTAGTACTCCCGGGGTGAACACTGAAGCTTTCTTT. V and J are TRBV20-1 and TRBJ1-1; unclear D gene. The CDR3 runs to 14 residues. Trimming left V 3 bases short and J 0 bases short, with 11 bases between. Germline V gene sequence: CDR1 DFQATT, CDR2 SNEGSKA (reference sequence).

The V and J genes are TRBV7-9 and TRBJ1-2; no clear D gene. This CDR3 contains 14 residues. Germline-derived CDR1 and CDR2 are SEHNR and FQNEAQ (reference sequence). Trimming took off 5 bases at V and 4 bases at J, with 14 bases between the two ends. DNA for the CDR3: TGTGCCAGCAGCCCCCAGTCCGGCTCCTATGGCTACACCTTC. Protein: CASSPQSGSYGYTF.

The rearrangement uses TRBV29-1 and TRBJ1-2; D not resolved. Germline V gene sequence: CDR1 SQVTM, CDR2 ANQGSEA. The V gene lost 4 bases and the J gene lost 3 bases, with 6 bases spanning the gap. The CDR3 length is 11 residues. The CDR3 spells CSVASDYGYTF. The DNA of the CDR3 is TGCAGCGTTGCTTCGGACTATGGCTACACCTTC.

The chain is built from TRBV5-1 and TRBJ2-5; D is unclear. Per the germline V gene, CDR1 is SGHRS and CDR2 is YFSETQ. The V gene lost 0 bases and the J gene lost 2 bases, with 8 bases spanning the gap. The CDR3 is 14 residues long. The CDR3 nucleotides are TGCGCCAGCAGCTTGGACAGTAAGCAAGAGACCCAGTACTTC. Its protein product is CASSLDSKQETQYF.

The chain recombines TRBV5-1 with TRBJ2-5, with 7 bases lining up with TRBD1. CDR1 is SGHRS and CDR2 is YFSETQ in the germline V gene. The CDR3 spans 16 residues. J gave up 2 bases and V 2 bases, and 9 bases lay outside the gene matches. The CDR3 reads CASSFSSGRGQETQYF. DNA for the CDR3: TGCGCCAGCAGCTTCTCCTCAGGCAGGGGGCAAGAGACCCAGTACTTC.

CDR3 nucleotides: TGTGCCACCAGTGACCGTACTAGCGGGGGGCTCAATGAGCAGTTCTTC. Translation: CATSDRTSGGLNEQFF. V is TRBV24-1 and J is TRBJ2-1; 12 bases map to TRBD2. The germline V gene encodes CDR1 KGHDR and CDR2 SFDVKD. This CDR3 comprises 16 residues. J was trimmed by 6 bases and V by 4 bases; bases with no gene match: 6.

V gene TRBV5-1 combines with J gene TRBJ2-5; 7 nucleotides line up with TRBD1. The CDR3 has 14 residues. After removal of 3 bases from V and 1 base from J, the junction contained 3 bases not matched to a gene. Germline V gives CDR1 SGHRS, CDR2 YFSETQ. CDR3 in DNA: TGCGCCAGCAGCTGGGGACAGCTCCAAGAGACCCAGTACTTC. This encodes CASSWGQLQETQYF.

The chain links TRBV7-9 to TRBJ2-7, with D unresolved. Germline V gives CDR1 SEHNR, CDR2 FQNEAQ (reference sequence). The germline V and J ends were trimmed by 5 bases and 2 bases, with 13 bases remaining between them. This CDR3 contains 14 residues. The CDR3 spells CASSLLDATYEQYF. The CDR3 DNA is TGTGCCAGCAGCCTGCTTGATGCCACCTACGAGCAGTACTTC.

This clonotype turned up a few times. V gene TRBV29-1 combines with J gene TRBJ2-5; D unclear. This CDR3 spans 13 amino acids. V dropped 2 bases and J dropped 0 bases, with 7 bases sitting between them. Germline assignment: CDR1 SQVTM and CDR2 ANQGSEA. CDR3 DNA sequence: TGCAGCGTTGAACAGGCCAACCAAGAGACCCAGTACTTC. Amino acid sequence: CSVEQANQETQYF.

The V call is TRBV20-1, the J call TRBJ1-5; 9 positions agree with TRBD1. Trimming took 0 bases from V and 5 from J; bases not matched to a gene: 5. Germline V lookup: CDR1 DFQATT, CDR2 SNEGSKA (reference sequence). The length of the CDR3 is 15 residues. The CDR3 protein is CSARDRQGEDQPQHF. The CDR3 bases are TGCAGTGCTAGAGATAGACAGGGGGAGGATCAGCCCCAGCATTTT.

The CDR3 nucleotides read TGTGCCAGCAGCGTAGCGGGGGCCTACGAGCAGTACTTC. Protein sequence: CASSVAGAYEQYF. This rearrangement joins TRBV3-1 to TRBJ2-7; 9 positions match TRBD2. V lost 5 bases and J lost 2; bases outside the gene matches: 1. CDR1 and CDR2 from the germline V gene are LGHDT and YNNKEL (reference sequence). CDR3 length equals 13 residues.

The V call is TRBV5-6, the J call TRBJ1-1; D call uncertain. Trimming cost V 0 bases and J 7 bases, with 7 bases left between them. Looked up from germline, CDR1 is SGHDT and CDR2 is YYEEEE. The CDR3 extends over 12 amino acids. Here the CDR3 DNA reads TGTGCCAGCAGCTTGGTAGTTGGTGAAGCTTTCTTT. Its protein product is CASSLVVGEAFF.

V and J are TRBV25-1 and TRBJ2-5, with D perhaps TRBD2 (6 bases). The V end was cut by 1 base, the J end by 3 bases, with 15 bases between. Per the germline V gene, CDR1 is MGHDK and CDR2 is SYGVNS. This CDR3 region has 16 residues. In DNA form, the CDR3 reads TGTGCCAGCAGTGAATTAGGGCGGGGAGTCGAAGAGACCCAGTACTTC. Its translation: CASSELGRGVEETQYF.

This rearrangement joins TRBV6-6 to TRBJ2-1, with TRBD2 identical over 8 bases. The CDR3 runs 15 residues. CDR1 is MNHNY and CDR2 is SVGAGI in the germline V gene (reference sequence). The trim removed 6 bases at V and 2 bases at J, leaving 6 bases unmatched. The CDR3 loop is CASRAGGGPYNEQFF. CDR3 DNA: TGTGCCAGCAGGGCCGGGGGGGGACCCTACAATGAGCAGTTCTTC.

The chain uses TRBV5-6 and TRBJ2-5, with D tentatively TRBD1 or TRBD2 (5 bases each). V lost 4 bases to trimming and J lost 4 bases, with 14 bases between them. The CDR3 spans 14 residues. CDR1 and CDR2 from the germline V gene are SGHDT and YYEEEE. The CDR3 protein is CASSDGVGRETQYF. In DNA, the CDR3 is TGTGCCAGCAGCGACGGGGTGGGGCGAGAGACCCAGTACTTC.

This rearrangement joins TRBV19 to TRBJ1-1; the D is unclear. The CDR3 is made up of 13 amino acids. V shed 7 bases and J shed 5 bases, with 14 bases lying between them. Germline lookup yields CDR1 LNHDA and CDR2 SQIVND (reference sequence). CDR3 DNA sequence: TGTGCCAGTACCAGGACGTGGGCAACTGAAGCTTTCTTT. Its translation is CASTRTWATEAFF.

In its sample, this clonotype was seen once. The chain has TRBV5-6 and TRBJ2-5, with TRBD1 identical over 7 bases. Trimming at V came to 3 bases and at J to 5 bases, leaving 7 bases not matched to a gene. CDR1 is SGHDT and CDR2 is YYEEEE in the germline V gene. The length of the CDR3 is 14 residues. CDR3 amino acids: CASSSPGGEETQYF. The DNA of the CDR3 is TGTGCCAGCAGCTCCCCAGGGGGAGAGGAGACCCAGTACTTC.

V is TRBV29-1 and J is TRBJ2-6, with D unresolved. Germline CDR1 reads SQVTM; CDR2 reads ANQGSEA. The CDR3 has 13 amino acids. Trimming left V 3 bases short and J 1 base short, with 4 bases between. The CDR3, as DNA: TGCAGCGTTGACAGTTCTGGGGCCAACGTCCTGACTTTC. This gives the protein CSVDSSGANVLTF.

This chain links TRBV7-2 with TRBJ2-7, with D maybe TRBD1 (6 bases). V lost 5 bases and J lost 3, with 14 bases in between. Germline V CDR1 and CDR2: SGHTA, FQGNSA. CDR3 length equals 14 residues. DNA for the CDR3: TGTGCCAGCAGCGAGAACAGGGTTGTCTACGAGCAGTACTTC. Translation: CASSENRVVYEQYF.

The rearrangement joins TRBV29-1 to TRBJ2-3, with D hard to call. The CDR3 is made up of 11 amino acids. The germline V gene has CDR1 SQVTM and CDR2 ANQGSEA. Trimming stripped 2 bases from V and 4 bases from J, with 4 bases between. CDR3 sequence reads: CSVEPPDTQYF. The CDR3 DNA is TGCAGCGTTGAACCCCCAGATACGCAGTATTTT.